A selection of T cell receptor beta chains follows, all from one sample in a study of blood T cells in healthy people across ages. TCRdb re-derived calls from the 5' RACE reads in MiXCR, one entry per CDR3 protein. The repertoire holds 600,000 or so distinct CDR3 sequences, with about 21% as singletons. Sequencing was performed on blood. The receptors here all came from a man aged 70-80 years in good health. The CDR3 runs from the conserved cysteine through the conserved F or W. A D gene is named only where the DNA matches it firmly. Expanded clones are given a class, and other clones once, few, many or no size at all.

d_call: -
clone_size: few
v_call: TRBV6-1
j_call: TRBJ1-4
cdr3_nt: TGTGCCAGCAGGACAGAGTTGAATGAAAAACTGTTTTTT
cdr3_aa: CASRTELNEKLFF

d_call: TRBD2
clone_size: few
v_call: TRBV20-1
j_call: TRBJ2-3
cdr3_nt: TGCAGTGCTAGAGATAGCGGGAGTGTCTCAGATACGCAGTATTTT
cdr3_aa: CSARDSGSVSDTQYF

d_call: -
clone_size: -
v_call: TRBV7-2
j_call: TRBJ2-7
cdr3_nt: TGTGCCAGCAGCCCCTGGGTCACCTACGAGCAGTACTTC
cdr3_aa: CASSPWVTYEQYF

d_call: -
clone_size: few
v_call: TRBV20-1
j_call: TRBJ2-5
cdr3_nt: TGCAGTGGCGAAAGAGAGACCCAGTACTTC
cdr3_aa: CSGERETQYF

d_call: TRBD2
clone_size: -
v_call: TRBV4-1
j_call: TRBJ2-7
cdr3_nt: TGCGCCAGCAGCCGAGGGACTAGCGGGATTGGTGAGCAGTACTTC
cdr3_aa: CASSRGTSGIGEQYF

d_call: -
clone_size: few
v_call: TRBV6-1
j_call: TRBJ2-5
cdr3_nt: TGTGCCAGCAGTGAATCGGCCGGGTTCCAAGAGACCCAGTACTTC
cdr3_aa: CASSESAGFQETQYF

d_call: TRBD1
clone_size: few
v_call: TRBV5-1
j_call: TRBJ2-2
cdr3_nt: TGCGCCAGCAGCCCGACAGGGATAGGGACCGGGGAGCTGTTTTTT
cdr3_aa: CASSPTGIGTGELFF

d_call: TRBD1
clone_size: -
v_call: TRBV27
j_call: TRBJ2-7
cdr3_nt: TGTGCCAGCAGTTTCTCGGGGACAGGGGAATACGAGCAGTACTTC
cdr3_aa: CASSFSGTGEYEQYF

d_call: -
clone_size: -
v_call: TRBV18
j_call: TRBJ2-7
cdr3_nt: TGTGCCAGCTCACCGCCGTCGGGGAGAAGCTACGAGCAGTACTTC
cdr3_aa: CASSPPSGRSYEQYF

d_call: TRBD2
clone_size: -
v_call: TRBV7-9
j_call: TRBJ2-1
cdr3_nt: TGTGCCAGCAGCCGAGGACTAGCGGGAGGTCGGCAATACAATGAGCAGTTCTTC
cdr3_aa: CASSRGLAGGRQYNEQFF

d_call: -
clone_size: -
v_call: TRBV27
j_call: TRBJ2-5
cdr3_nt: TGTGCCAGCAGTTTTACGGGACTTACAGAAGAGACCCAGTACTTC
cdr3_aa: CASSFTGLTEETQYF

d_call: TRBD1
clone_size: few
v_call: TRBV6-5
j_call: TRBJ2-7
cdr3_nt: TGTGCCAGCAACGGACAGGGAGCCGGCTCCTACGAGCAGTACTTC
cdr3_aa: CASNGQGAGSYEQYF

d_call: TRBD2
clone_size: few
v_call: TRBV5-5
j_call: TRBJ2-2
cdr3_nt: TGTGCCAGCACCCAGGCTAGCGGCACCGGGGAGCTGTTTTTT
cdr3_aa: CASTQASGTGELFF

d_call: -
clone_size: -
v_call: TRBV19
j_call: TRBJ2-5
cdr3_nt: TGTGCCAGTAGTATTTCAGGGTACCAAGAGACCCAGTACTTC
cdr3_aa: CASSISGYQETQYF

d_call: -
clone_size: -
v_call: TRBV10-3
j_call: TRBJ2-7
cdr3_nt: TGTGCCATCAGTGAGTCTCTCGGGGCGTGGTACTTC
cdr3_aa: CAISESLGAWYF

d_call: TRBD2
clone_size: few
v_call: TRBV28
j_call: TRBJ2-2
cdr3_nt: TGTGCCAGCAATACCGGGACTAGCGGGAGGAGTTACACCGGGGAGCTGTTTTTT
cdr3_aa: CASNTGTSGRSYTGELFF

d_call: -
clone_size: -
v_call: TRBV11-3
j_call: TRBJ2-3
cdr3_nt: TGTGCCAGCAGCCCAAGACAGGCGGATACGCAGTATTTT
cdr3_aa: CASSPRQADTQYF

d_call: TRBD1
clone_size: few
v_call: TRBV6-2/TRBV6-3
j_call: TRBJ1-1
cdr3_nt: TGTGCCAGCAGTCCCCGAGGGACAGGGAAGACTGAAGCTTTCTTT
cdr3_aa: CASSPRGTGKTEAFF

d_call: -
clone_size: few
v_call: TRBV18
j_call: TRBJ2-7
cdr3_nt: TGTGCCAGCTCACCCCCTAGTTTCAGCTCCTACGAGCAGTACTTC
cdr3_aa: CASSPPSFSSYEQYF

d_call: -
clone_size: -
v_call: TRBV9
j_call: TRBJ2-7
cdr3_nt: TGTGCCAGCAGCGTGGGCCAGGGGTTCTACGAGCAGTACTTC
cdr3_aa: CASSVGQGFYEQYF

d_call: -
clone_size: few
v_call: TRBV5-5
j_call: TRBJ2-2
cdr3_nt: TGTGCCAGCAGCCCGGCGGCCAGAGCGAACACCGGGGAGCTGTTTTTT
cdr3_aa: CASSPAARANTGELFF

d_call: TRBD1
clone_size: few
v_call: TRBV11-2
j_call: TRBJ2-1
cdr3_nt: TGTGCCAGCAGCTTAGATGTCAGGGGGCTCGGTAATGAGCAGTTCTTC
cdr3_aa: CASSLDVRGLGNEQFF

d_call: TRBD1
clone_size: few
v_call: TRBV18
j_call: TRBJ2-5
cdr3_nt: TGTGCCAGCTCACCAAAACAGGGGGGTACGGAGACCCAGTACTTC
cdr3_aa: CASSPKQGGTETQYF

d_call: -
clone_size: few
v_call: TRBV13
j_call: TRBJ2-1
cdr3_nt: TGTGCCAGCAGCAAAGAGCGCTCAGGAGGGAATGAGCAGTTCTTC
cdr3_aa: CASSKERSGGNEQFF

d_call: -
clone_size: few
v_call: TRBV3-1
j_call: TRBJ2-5
cdr3_nt: TGTGCCAGCAGCCAAGATCGAGTTAGGGTAGCCCAAGAGACCCAGTACTTC
cdr3_aa: CASSQDRVRVAQETQYF

d_call: TRBD1
clone_size: -
v_call: TRBV24-1
j_call: TRBJ1-2
cdr3_nt: TGTGCCACCAGTGACCCGGGACAGGTCTATGGCTACACCTTC
cdr3_aa: CATSDPGQVYGYTF

d_call: TRBD2
clone_size: few
v_call: TRBV29-1
j_call: TRBJ2-5
cdr3_nt: TGCAGCGTTACTAGCGTGAAAGAGACCCAGTACTTC
cdr3_aa: CSVTSVKETQYF

d_call: -
clone_size: -
v_call: TRBV20-1
j_call: TRBJ1-2
cdr3_nt: TGCAGTGCTATAGGGGTTAATGGCTACACCTTC
cdr3_aa: CSAIGVNGYTF

d_call: TRBD2
clone_size: few
v_call: TRBV27
j_call: TRBJ2-1
cdr3_nt: TGTGCCAGCACCCCGTCCGGGACTAGCGGTTACAATGAGCAGTTCTTC
cdr3_aa: CASTPSGTSGYNEQFF

d_call: -
clone_size: -
v_call: TRBV18
j_call: TRBJ2-5
cdr3_nt: TGTGCCAGCTCACCGCTGGAGGGACTGGAGACCCAGTACTTC
cdr3_aa: CASSPLEGLETQYF

d_call: -
clone_size: -
v_call: TRBV5-4
j_call: TRBJ2-2
cdr3_nt: TGTGCCAGCAGCTTGGATCTAGCAGACCCCACCGGGGAGCTGTTTTTT
cdr3_aa: CASSLDLADPTGELFF

d_call: -
clone_size: many
v_call: TRBV7-2
j_call: TRBJ2-3
cdr3_nt: TGTGCCAGCAGCCCCCCGGGGGGCCTCGGTACGCAGTATTTT
cdr3_aa: CASSPPGGLGTQYF

d_call: -
clone_size: -
v_call: TRBV9
j_call: TRBJ2-3
cdr3_nt: TGTGCCAGCAGCGTAGATCATAGAACCGATACGCAGTATTTT
cdr3_aa: CASSVDHRTDTQYF

d_call: -
clone_size: -
v_call: TRBV20-1
j_call: TRBJ1-5
cdr3_nt: TGCAGTGCTAGACAGACCAATCAGCCCCAGCATTTT
cdr3_aa: CSARQTNQPQHF

d_call: TRBD1
clone_size: many
v_call: TRBV27
j_call: TRBJ2-6
cdr3_nt: TGTGCCAGCAGTTTCCGGACAGGGACATCCTCTGGGGCCAACGTCCTGACTTTC
cdr3_aa: CASSFRTGTSSGANVLTF

d_call: TRBD2
clone_size: -
v_call: TRBV28
j_call: TRBJ2-1
cdr3_nt: TGTGCCAGCAGAGTAGCGGGATATGAGCAGTTCTTC
cdr3_aa: CASRVAGYEQFF

d_call: TRBD2
clone_size: -
v_call: TRBV3-1
j_call: TRBJ2-7
cdr3_nt: TGTGCCAGCAGCCCCAGGACTAGCGGTCCATCGTCCTACGAGCAGTACTTC
cdr3_aa: CASSPRTSGPSSYEQYF

d_call: -
clone_size: -
v_call: TRBV9
j_call: TRBJ2-5
cdr3_nt: TGTGCCAGCAGCGTAGACCCGCGCAACGAGGAGACCCAGTACTTC
cdr3_aa: CASSVDPRNEETQYF

d_call: TRBD1
clone_size: -
v_call: TRBV5-1
j_call: TRBJ2-7
cdr3_nt: TGCGCCAGCAGCGGAAGGGGACAGCCGGCCCTTTACGAGCAGTACTTC
cdr3_aa: CASSGRGQPALYEQYF

d_call: -
clone_size: few
v_call: TRBV2
j_call: TRBJ1-1
cdr3_nt: TGTGCCAGCATGGTCAGCCCGAACACTGAAGCTTTCTTT
cdr3_aa: CASMVSPNTEAFF

d_call: -
clone_size: -
v_call: TRBV6-2/TRBV6-3
j_call: TRBJ1-5
cdr3_nt: TGTGCCAGCAGTGTACAGGGTACAAGCAATCAGCCCCAGCATTTT
cdr3_aa: CASSVQGTSNQPQHF

d_call: -
clone_size: many
v_call: TRBV5-1
j_call: TRBJ2-3
cdr3_nt: TGCGCCAGCAGCTTGGCCCGCGCAGATACGCAGTATTTT
cdr3_aa: CASSLARADTQYF

d_call: -
clone_size: -
v_call: TRBV6-5
j_call: TRBJ1-4
cdr3_nt: TGTGCCAGCAGTTACTCGAGGGGGTATAATGAAAAACTGTTTTTT
cdr3_aa: CASSYSRGYNEKLFF

d_call: -
clone_size: few
v_call: TRBV4-1
j_call: TRBJ2-2
cdr3_nt: TGCGCCAGCAGCCGAACGGGAATGCCCGGGGAGCTGTTTTTT
cdr3_aa: CASSRTGMPGELFF

d_call: -
clone_size: -
v_call: TRBV20-1
j_call: TRBJ2-5
cdr3_nt: TGCAGTGCTCTTTGGAAGGGCAAGACCCAGTACTTC
cdr3_aa: CSALWKGKTQYF

d_call: -
clone_size: many
v_call: TRBV5-1
j_call: TRBJ2-1
cdr3_nt: TGCGCCAGCAGCTTGATAGGGAGCTACAATGAGCAGTTCTTC
cdr3_aa: CASSLIGSYNEQFF

d_call: -
clone_size: -
v_call: TRBV30
j_call: TRBJ2-7
cdr3_nt: TGTGCCTGGACAGGGTGGAGGAACGAGCAGTACTTC
cdr3_aa: CAWTGWRNEQYF

d_call: -
clone_size: -
v_call: TRBV7-2
j_call: TRBJ1-5
cdr3_nt: TGTGCCAGCAGCCTAACCCACCGGGACATCAATCAGCCCCAGCATTTT
cdr3_aa: CASSLTHRDINQPQHF

d_call: TRBD2
clone_size: few
v_call: TRBV4-3
j_call: TRBJ2-1
cdr3_nt: TGCGCCAGCAGCCAAGATTCGGGACTAGCGGGCCTTTCCTACAATGAGCAGTTCTTC
cdr3_aa: CASSQDSGLAGLSYNEQFF

d_call: -
clone_size: -
v_call: TRBV2
j_call: TRBJ2-1
cdr3_nt: TGTGCCAGCAGTGAGCAGGGGCCCTCCAACGAGCAGTTCTTC
cdr3_aa: CASSEQGPSNEQFF

d_call: -
clone_size: many
v_call: TRBV10-3
j_call: TRBJ2-1
cdr3_nt: TGTGCCAGCGAGATACAGGGAGAGCAGTTCTTC
cdr3_aa: CASEIQGEQFF

d_call: TRBD1
clone_size: many
v_call: TRBV30
j_call: TRBJ2-7
cdr3_nt: TGTGCCTGGAGCCGGACAGGGGTGGACGAGCAGTACTTC
cdr3_aa: CAWSRTGVDEQYF

d_call: TRBD1
clone_size: few
v_call: TRBV20-1
j_call: TRBJ1-2
cdr3_nt: TGCAGTGCTAGCGTACAGGGGGGACGGGGCTACACCTTC
cdr3_aa: CSASVQGGRGYTF

d_call: TRBD1
clone_size: many
v_call: TRBV4-3
j_call: TRBJ2-1
cdr3_nt: TGCGCCAGCAGCCAAGAATCTGGGACAGGGGCCCCAGCGGGGATATTCAATGAGCAGTTCTTC
cdr3_aa: CASSQESGTGAPAGIFNEQFF

d_call: -
clone_size: -
v_call: TRBV12-3/TRBV12-4
j_call: TRBJ2-3
cdr3_nt: TGTGCCAGCAGTTTAGGGCTAGTTGGGGCAGATACGGAGTATTTT
cdr3_aa: CASSLGLVGADTEYF

d_call: TRBD1
clone_size: -
v_call: TRBV2
j_call: TRBJ2-7
cdr3_nt: TGTGCCAGCAGATCATCCGGGACAGGGGATGACGAGCAGTACTTC
cdr3_aa: CASRSSGTGDDEQYF

d_call: TRBD1
clone_size: -
v_call: TRBV20-1
j_call: TRBJ2-7
cdr3_nt: TGCAGTGCTAGGGACAGGGGACACGAGCAGTACTTC
cdr3_aa: CSARDRGHEQYF

d_call: -
clone_size: -
v_call: TRBV20-1
j_call: TRBJ2-5
cdr3_nt: TGCAGTGCTAGATGGGACTTGCAAGAGACCCAGTACTTC
cdr3_aa: CSARWDLQETQYF